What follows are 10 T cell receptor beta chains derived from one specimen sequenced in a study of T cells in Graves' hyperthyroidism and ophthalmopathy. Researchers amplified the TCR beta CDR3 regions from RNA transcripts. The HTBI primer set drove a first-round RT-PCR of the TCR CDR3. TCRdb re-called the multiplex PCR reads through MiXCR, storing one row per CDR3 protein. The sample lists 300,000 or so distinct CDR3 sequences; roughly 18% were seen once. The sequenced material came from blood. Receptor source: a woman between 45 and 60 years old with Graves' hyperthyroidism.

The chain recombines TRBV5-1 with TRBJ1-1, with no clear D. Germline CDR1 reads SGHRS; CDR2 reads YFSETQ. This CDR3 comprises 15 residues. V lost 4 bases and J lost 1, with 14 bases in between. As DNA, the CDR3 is TGCGCCAGCAGCCCCTTGACACTTGAGAACACTGAAGCTTTCTTT. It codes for CASSPLTLENTEAFF.

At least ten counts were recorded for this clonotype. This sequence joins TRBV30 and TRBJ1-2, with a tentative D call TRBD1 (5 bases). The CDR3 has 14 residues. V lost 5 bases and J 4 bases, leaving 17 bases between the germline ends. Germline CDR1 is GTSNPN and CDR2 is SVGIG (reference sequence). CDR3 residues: CAWPNPGHSYGYTF. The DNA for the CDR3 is TGTGCCTGGCCTAACCCCGGACATAGCTATGGCTACACCTTC.

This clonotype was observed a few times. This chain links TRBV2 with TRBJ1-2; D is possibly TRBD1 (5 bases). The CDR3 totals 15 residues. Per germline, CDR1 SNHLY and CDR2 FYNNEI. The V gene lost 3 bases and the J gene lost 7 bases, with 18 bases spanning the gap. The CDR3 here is CASSDEAWGGPGYTF. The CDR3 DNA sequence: TGTGCCAGCAGTGATGAGGCGTGGGGGGGACCTGGCTACACCTTC.

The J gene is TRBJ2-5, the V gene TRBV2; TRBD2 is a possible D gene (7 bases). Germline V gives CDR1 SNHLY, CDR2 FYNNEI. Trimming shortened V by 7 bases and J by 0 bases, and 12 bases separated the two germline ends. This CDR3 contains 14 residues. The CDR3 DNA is TGTGCCAGCAAGGGGGGGAATTACCAAGAGACCCAGTACTTC. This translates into CASKGGNYQETQYF.

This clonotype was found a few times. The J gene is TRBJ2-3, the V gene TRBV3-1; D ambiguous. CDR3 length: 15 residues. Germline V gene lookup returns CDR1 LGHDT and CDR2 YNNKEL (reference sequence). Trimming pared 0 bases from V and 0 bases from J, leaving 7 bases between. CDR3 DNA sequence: TGTGCCAGCAGCCAAGAACGGTATAGCACAGATACGCAGTATTTT. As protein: CASSQERYSTDTQYF.

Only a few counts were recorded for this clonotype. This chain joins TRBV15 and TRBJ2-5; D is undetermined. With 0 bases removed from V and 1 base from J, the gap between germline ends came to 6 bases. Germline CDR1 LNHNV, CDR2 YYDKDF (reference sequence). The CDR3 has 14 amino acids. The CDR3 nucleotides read TGTGCCACCAGCAGAGATACAGCCCAAGAGACCCAGTACTTC. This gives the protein CATSRDTAQETQYF.

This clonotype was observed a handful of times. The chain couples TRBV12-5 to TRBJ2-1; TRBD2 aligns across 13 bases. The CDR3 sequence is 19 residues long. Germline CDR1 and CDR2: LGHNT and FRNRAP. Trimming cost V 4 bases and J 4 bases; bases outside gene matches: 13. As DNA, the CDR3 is TGTGCTAGTGGTTCACTCGGACTAGCGGGGGTAGATCGGTACAATGAGCAGTTCTTC. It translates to CASGSLGLAGVDRYNEQFF.

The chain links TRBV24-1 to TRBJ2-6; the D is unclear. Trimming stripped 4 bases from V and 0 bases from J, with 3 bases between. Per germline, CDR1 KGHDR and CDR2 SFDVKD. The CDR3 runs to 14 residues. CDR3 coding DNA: TGTGCCACCAGTGACCTCTCTGGGGCCAACGTCCTGACTTTC. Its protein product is CATSDLSGANVLTF.

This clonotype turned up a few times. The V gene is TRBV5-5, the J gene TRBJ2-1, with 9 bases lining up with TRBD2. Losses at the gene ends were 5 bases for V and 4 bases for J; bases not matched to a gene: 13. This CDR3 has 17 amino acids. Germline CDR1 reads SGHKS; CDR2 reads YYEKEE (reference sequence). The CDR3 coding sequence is TGTGCCAGCAGTTACTCCTGGGGGCGGGGGGGATACAATGAGCAGTTCTTC. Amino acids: CASSYSWGRGGYNEQFF. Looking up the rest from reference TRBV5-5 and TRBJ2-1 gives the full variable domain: DAGVTQSPTHLIKTRGQQVTLRCSPISGHKSVSWYQQVLGQGPQFIFQYYEKEERGRGNFPDRFSARQFPNYSSELNVNALLLGDSALYLCASSYSWGRGGYNEQFFGPGTRLTVL.

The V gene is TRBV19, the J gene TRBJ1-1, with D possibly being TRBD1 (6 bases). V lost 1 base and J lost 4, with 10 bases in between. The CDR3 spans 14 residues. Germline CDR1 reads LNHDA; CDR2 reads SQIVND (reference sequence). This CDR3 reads CASSIGRTVTEAFF. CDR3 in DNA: TGTGCCAGTAGTATAGGCCGGACAGTCACTGAAGCTTTCTTT.